These T cell receptor beta chains were read from a single sample in a study of cytomegalovirus exposure and HLA in healthy donors. Libraries were prepared by immunoSEQ multiplex PCR; TCRdb keeps only in-frame clonotypes and omits some of them. The repertoire holds roughly 280,000 clones, with just over 85% as singletons. Input material: PBMCs. The receptors stem from a young woman in good health and CMV-seronegative. The CDR3 runs from the conserved cysteine through the conserved F or W. A D gene is named only where the DNA matches it firmly.

d_call	v_call	cdr3_aa
-	TRBV28	CASTPGGTVTYEQYF
-	TRBV9	CASSPRAALYNEQFF
-	TRBV10-3	CAISESYRNYGYTF
-	TRBV27	CASSPQLGVHEQYF
-	TRBV5-1	CASSLEGQGRQEQYF
-	TRBV7-9	CASSSRAGAADTQYF
-	TRBV18	CASSPWGDHLEAFF
-	TRBV30	CAWSALGGFGQPQHF
-	TRBV6-4	CASSDSSLAGGYTF
TRBD1	TRBV6-1	CASSGGQNEKLFF
TRBD1	TRBV7-2	CASSLEVFTKDRGNYGYTF
TRBD1	TRBV27	CASRVGQGVGTQYF
-	TRBV5-1	CASSLSERTYGYNEQFF
-	TRBV18	CASSSGQETQYF
TRBD2	TRBV5-8	CASSLLAGNYNEQFF
-	TRBV28	CASNTPGLMEKLFF
-	TRBV28	CATLMNTEAFF
TRBD1	TRBV19	CASRGDRDGPQHF
TRBD1	TRBV27	CASSQPGQRFSYEQYF
TRBD1	TRBV6-1	CASSVKTGYTEAFF
TRBD1	TRBV7-8	CASSSDRGNEKLFF
TRBD1	TRBV5-8	CASSQQGFNEKLFF
TRBD1	TRBV30	CAWSVNRGLGYTF
-	TRBV6-1	CASSERQYTGELFF
-	TRBV5-1	CASSLPGAADEQYF
TRBD1	TRBV5-1	CASSLWDRSYGYTF
TRBD2	TRBV5-1	CASKLAGGLGEQFF
-	TRBV2	CASSLRTGVSTEAFF
TRBD1	TRBV5-6	CASSLGTGGSNYGYTF
-	TRBV29-1	CSVDGQNYGYTF
-	TRBV7-9	CASSLPVGFYGYTF
TRBD2	TRBV12-5	CASGAGDRPSSYNEQFF
-	TRBV6-5	CASSSEGDEQYF
-	TRBV28	CATSLPQGSQPQHF
-	TRBV6-5	CASSYSGGLGDEQYF
-	TRBV18	CASSKVTGVNTGELFF
TRBD2	TRBV5-1	CASSPRLAGDGDEQFF
-	TRBV4-1	CASSQDLPGTLAPYEQYF
-	TRBV30	CAWSLATYEQYF
-	TRBV6-1	CASSARQEAGELFF
-	TRBV6-1	CASSTGLNTEAFF
-	TRBV5-1	CASSTTVMNTEAFF
TRBD2	TRBV6-5	CASSLAGPTKGEQYF
-	TRBV6-5	CASTSGSALTDTQYF
TRBD2	TRBV27	CASSLRDGGAVEQYF
-	TRBV13	CASSAPEGGSTDTQYF
TRBD2	TRBV29-1	CSVERGGDTQYF
-	TRBV27	CAIRGDSGANVLTF
-	TRBV30	CAWTKEYDTGELFF
-	TRBV28	CASSTPTANYGYTF
TRBD2	TRBV29-1	CSVGTSGETYEQYF
TRBD2	TRBV7-9	CASSPRTSGTGEQYF